Following are 27 T cell receptor beta chains from one sample sequenced in a study of CD8 T cells in ankylosing spondylitis. Their specific antigens are unknown. MiXCR, run by TCRdb on the 5' RACE reads, gives a single entry per CDR3 protein. The table records around 440,000 distinct CDR3 sequences, 17% of them present only once. Whole-study results and caveats: Seemingly characteristic of ankylosing spondylitis blood was a TCR beta motif consisting of under 10 highly homologous variants.

The sample was blood, either unsorted or a sorted T cell fraction (not recorded which). These receptors came from a male donor with ankylosing spondylitis.

V and J are TRBV6-5 and TRBJ1-2; 12 nucleotides line up with TRBD1. The CDR3 is 18 amino acids. CDR1 MNHEY and CDR2 SVGAGI come from the germline V gene. V lost 4 bases and J lost 0; bases outside the gene matches: 9. Here the CDR3 DNA reads TGTGCCAGCAGTTCTTCTGGGACAGGGGGCAGCTCTAACTATGGCTACACCTTC. Protein sequence: CASSSSGTGGSSNYGYTF.

The chain links TRBV6-5 to TRBJ1-1; no firm D call. The germline V and J ends were trimmed by 2 bases and 5 bases, with 12 bases remaining between them. The germline V gene encodes CDR1 MNHEY and CDR2 SVGAGI. The CDR3 is made up of 14 amino acids. For the CDR3, the DNA is TGTGCCAGCAGTTACGCCGTAGGGCTAACTGAAGCTTTCTTT. Protein product: CASSYAVGLTEAFF.

This clonotype has more than one count but fewer than ten. V is TRBV19 and J is TRBJ2-1, with TRBD2 matching 10 bases. J was trimmed by 2 bases and V by 3 bases; bases with no gene match: 1. The CDR3 contains 15 residues. CDR1 and CDR2 (germline): LNHDA, SQIVND (reference sequence). Here the CDR3 DNA reads TGTGCCAGTAGTATTAGCGGGAGGCCCTACAATGAGCAGTTCTTC. Translation gives CASSISGRPYNEQFF. Full variable domain (rest looked up from reference TRBV19 and TRBJ2-1): DGGITQSPKYLFRKEGQNVTLSCEQNLNHDAMYWYRQDPGQGLRLIYYSQIVNDFQKGDIAEGYSVSREKKESFPLTVTSAQKNPTAFYLCASSISGRPYNEQFFGPGTRLTVL.

The rearrangement uses TRBV12-3 or TRBV12-4 and TRBJ1-2; TRBD1 agrees at 7 bases. V trimming: 6 bases; J trimming: 8 bases; junction bases outside the gene matches: 12. CDR3 size: 14 residues. CDR3 nucleotides: TGTGCCAGCAGCTATCAGACAGGGTCTAGCGGCTACACCTTC. Residues: CASSYQTGSSGYTF.

This clonotype was detected only a few times. The genes are TRBV29-1 and TRBJ2-2, with TRBD1 as a possible D gene (6 bases). Germline V gene sequence: CDR1 SQVTM, CDR2 ANQGSEA. This CDR3 has 14 amino acids. V lost 7 bases and J 4 bases, leaving 16 bases between the germline ends. The CDR3 bases are TGCAGCGCCCTAAACAGGGAAGCCACCGGGGAGCTGTTTTTT. As protein: CSALNREATGELFF.

This clonotype was seen only a few times. The rearrangement links TRBV27 to TRBJ1-2; D gene uncertain. This CDR3 comprises 12 residues. Trimming took off 6 bases at V and 10 bases at J, with 15 bases between the two ends. CDR1 and CDR2 from the germline V gene are MNHEY and SMNVEV (reference sequence). CDR3 nucleotide sequence: TGTGCCAGCAGCTCCCGGGAGTCCCACTACACCTTC. It yields the protein CASSSRESHYTF.

There are a few counts of this clonotype. This sequence joins TRBV20-1 and TRBJ2-1; weak D call: TRBD2 (5 bases). Germline CDR1 and CDR2: DFQATT and SNEGSKA (reference sequence). The V and J ends lost 2 bases and 3 bases respectively, with 11 bases between them. The CDR3 consists of 14 residues. The CDR3 loop reads CSARSRRGYNEQFF. For the CDR3, the DNA is TGCAGTGCTAGATCCCGACGGGGCTACAATGAGCAGTTCTTC.

This clonotype appeared a few times. The chain couples TRBV20-1 to TRBJ2-4; 7 positions agree with TRBD1. The germline gives CDR1 DFQATT, CDR2 SNEGSKA (reference sequence). The CDR3 has 15 amino acids. With 2 bases clipped from V and 4 bases from J, the junction kept 8 bases outside the gene matches. The CDR3: CSARIPLTGKNIQYF. The CDR3 DNA sequence: TGCAGTGCTAGAATTCCCCTGACAGGGAAAAACATTCAGTACTTC.

The chain couples TRBV11-2 to TRBJ2-3, with D perhaps being TRBD1 or TRBD2 (5 bases each). Germline V lookup: CDR1 SGHAT, CDR2 FQNNGV. The CDR3 contains 17 residues. The ends were cut back, 1 base at V and 2 bases at J, with 16 bases in the middle. Written as DNA, the CDR3 is TGTGCCAGCAGCTTAGGAGGGGCTAGCCTCCCCACAGATACGCAGTATTTT. Translation gives CASSLGGASLPTDTQYF.

The V gene is TRBV20-1, the J gene TRBJ2-7, with 8 bases aligning to TRBD2. Losses at the gene ends were 3 bases for V and 7 bases for J; bases not matched to a gene: 14. The CDR3 contains 15 residues. The germline gives CDR1 DFQATT, CDR2 SNEGSKA (reference sequence). In DNA, the CDR3 is TGCAGTGCTAGCAACCCAGCGGGAGCCCATTGGGAGCAGTACTTC. Translated, it gives CSASNPAGAHWEQYF.

The chain carries TRBV2 and TRBJ2-5, with D possibly TRBD2 on 5 matching bases. Trimming cost V 8 bases and J 0 bases, with 22 bases left between them. Looked up from germline, CDR1 is SNHLY and CDR2 is FYNNEI. The CDR3 runs to 17 residues. CDR3 in amino acids: CASEGGEDVKYQETQYF. CDR3 coding DNA: TGTGCCAGCGAGGGTGGAGAGGACGTCAAGTACCAAGAGACCCAGTACTTC.

This clonotype has ten or more counts. CDR3 in DNA: TGCAGCGTTGAAAGGGGGCGGGTAGCGAATGAGCAGTTCTTC. This codes for CSVERGRVANEQFF. V gene TRBV29-1 combines with J gene TRBJ2-1, with 7 bases lining up with TRBD1. The V gene's germline CDR1 is SQVTM and CDR2 ANQGSEA. The CDR3 has 14 residues. The junction had 8 bases not matched to a gene; V was cut back by 2 bases and J by 7 bases.

The chain combines TRBV20-1 with TRBJ2-1, with TRBD2 matching 8 bases. The trim removed 0 bases at V and 12 bases at J, leaving 10 bases unmatched. Germline V gene sequence: CDR1 DFQATT, CDR2 SNEGSKA (reference sequence). This CDR3 is built from 14 residues. CDR3 protein: CSAREGNSGVGQFF. CDR3 coding DNA: TGCAGTGCTAGAGAGGGTAATAGCGGGGTGGGGCAGTTCTTC.

This clonotype was picked up many times. The chain combines TRBV12-3 or TRBV12-4 with TRBJ1-2; D gene uncertain. This CDR3 contains 14 residues. V lost 5 bases to trimming and J lost 1 base, with 11 bases between them. DNA of the CDR3: TGTGCCAGCAGTCCAGTGGCGGGTAACTATGGCTACACCTTC. It yields the protein CASSPVAGNYGYTF.

Remarks on this clonotype: An end of the junction does not agree with germline; a read error may underlie this. This sequence joins TRBV11-2 and TRBJ2-1; D not resolved. Germline values: CDR1 SGHAT, CDR2 FQNNGV. CDR3 length: 11 residues. CDR3: CASSLFASQHF. The CDR3 bases are TGTGCCAGCAGCTTATTCGCCAGCCAACACTTC.

The gene calls are TRBV6-2 or TRBV6-3 and TRBJ2-5; no reliable D call. This CDR3 comprises 12 residues. Trimming stripped 5 bases from V and 5 bases from J, with 9 bases between. Germline CDR1 and CDR2: MNHEY and SVGEGT. The CDR3 DNA sequence: TGTGCCAGCAGTGTATCGTGGGAGACCCAGTACTTC. Its translation is CASSVSWETQYF.

The chain is built from TRBV18 and TRBJ1-6; D gene ambiguous. The germline V gene encodes CDR1 KGHSH and CDR2 LQKENI. CDR3 length: 15 amino acids. V lost 3 bases to trimming and J lost 13 bases, with 19 bases between them. The CDR3 spells CASSPTDAPRAPLHF. For the CDR3, the DNA is TGTGCCAGCTCACCTACGGACGCGCCTAGGGCGCCCCTCCACTTT.

The chain has TRBV9 and TRBJ2-5, with D tentatively TRBD1 (5 bases). The CDR3 consists of 13 residues. Germline CDR1 reads SGDLS; CDR2 reads YYNGEE. The germline V and J ends were trimmed by 2 bases and 4 bases, with 9 bases remaining between them. The CDR3: CASSVRVGETQYF. For the CDR3, the DNA is TGTGCCAGCAGCGTCAGGGTAGGAGAGACCCAGTACTTC.

This chain uses TRBV5-1 with TRBJ2-5; the match to TRBD1 covers 7 bases. Unmatched junction bases numbered 5, after V lost 0 bases and J lost 6 bases. CDR1 is SGHRS and CDR2 is YFSETQ in the germline V gene. The CDR3 has 14 amino acids. The CDR3 DNA sequence: TGCGCCAGCAGCTTGGCGACAGGGAGAAAGACCCAGTACTTC. Its protein product is CASSLATGRKTQYF.

This clonotype has just a few counts. V and J are TRBV7-8 and TRBJ2-3, with 7 bases identical to TRBD1. Per the germline V gene, CDR1 is SGHVS and CDR2 is FQNEAQ. V was clipped by 5 bases and J by 0 bases; unmatched bases: 8. The CDR3 consists of 16 residues. The CDR3 loop reads CASSIRQGSSTDTQYF. The CDR3 DNA is TGTGCCAGCAGCATTCGACAGGGCTCTAGCACAGATACGCAGTATTTT. The full variable domain, its missing parts supplied by reference TRBV7-8 and TRBJ2-3, is GAGVSQSPRYKVAKRGQDVALRCDPISGHVSLFWYQQALGQGPEFLTYFQNEAQLDKSGLPSDRFFAERPEGSVSTLKIQRTQQEDSAVYLCASSIRQGSSTDTQYFGPGTRLTVL.

The CDR3 DNA reads TGTGCCAGCAGCCAAGGAGGGGGCCGGGGCTACACCTTC. Its protein is CASSQGGGRGYTF. The gene calls are TRBV3-1 and TRBJ1-2; 7 bases map to TRBD1. CDR1 is LGHDT, CDR2 YNNKEL, per germline (reference sequence). V shed 1 base and J 8 bases; nucleotides not matched to a gene: 4. This CDR3 has 13 residues.

This clonotype showed up many times. One end of the junction varies from germline; a read error may be responsible. This chain joins TRBV5-1 and TRBJ2-3; D call uncertain. CDR3 length: 12 amino acids. Germline CDR1 reads SGHRS; CDR2 reads YFSETQ. This CDR3 is CASSLSLDTQYF. In nucleotides, the CDR3 is TGTGCCAGCAGCTTATCCCTGGATACGCAGTATTTT.

In its sample, this clonotype was seen many times. The rearrangement uses TRBV12-3 or TRBV12-4 and TRBJ2-7; D not resolved. V was shortened by 5 bases and J by 6 bases, with 11 bases between the two germline ends. This CDR3 has 12 residues. This CDR3 is CASSPPGFEQYF. The CDR3 nucleotides are TGTGCCAGCAGTCCCCCGGGTTTCGAGCAGTACTTC.

V and J are TRBV18 and TRBJ2-7; possibly TRBD1 for D (6 bases). V was clipped by 1 base and J by 6 bases, with 10 bases between them. Per the germline V gene, CDR1 is KGHSH and CDR2 is LQKENI. The CDR3 sequence is 13 residues long. The CDR3 loop reads CASSPLDSSEQYF. The CDR3 DNA reads as TGTGCCAGCTCACCACTGGACAGTTCCGAGCAGTACTTC.

This clonotype was seen a few times. The V gene is TRBV5-1, the J gene TRBJ2-1; D gene uncertain. Germline CDR1 reads SGHRS; CDR2 reads YFSETQ. The V gene lost 0 bases and the J gene lost 0 bases, with 7 bases spanning the gap. The CDR3 runs to 15 residues. The CDR3 DNA follows: TGCGCCAGCAGCTTGGGGGTGGTCTCCTACAATGAGCAGTTCTTC. Translation gives CASSLGVVSYNEQFF.

The chain recombines TRBV24-1 with TRBJ2-2; weak D call: TRBD1 (6 bases). This CDR3 comprises 16 residues. Germline V gene sequence: CDR1 KGHDR, CDR2 SFDVKD. Trimming cost V 4 bases and J 4 bases, with 15 bases left between them. This chain's CDR3 is CATSDPTGKGTGELFF. The CDR3 nucleotides are TGTGCCACCAGTGACCCCACAGGGAAGGGCACCGGGGAGCTGTTTTTT.

The chain combines TRBV12-3 or TRBV12-4 with TRBJ1-2; no clear D. The germline V and J ends were trimmed by 5 bases and 4 bases, with 11 bases remaining between them. The CDR3 runs 13 residues. The CDR3 DNA reads TGTGCCAGCAGTCCCCCCGGCCGCTATGGCTACACCTTC. Encoded protein: CASSPPGRYGYTF.